These T cell receptor beta chains were read from a single sample in a study of cytomegalovirus exposure and HLA in healthy donors. Sequencing used immunoSEQ multiplex PCR; TCRdb keeps in-frame clones, though not all of them. The data contain 150,000 to 200,000 clones, about 80% of them singletons. The material sequenced was PBMCs. The receptor source for this set is a man over 45 in good health and CMV-seropositive. Each CDR3 is given with its conserved first and last residue. Fields, in order: J gene, clone size, D gene, V gene, CDR3 length, CDR3 protein, CDR3 DNA. The D gene is left open where the match is weak. A row's size may be missing; if present it is once, few, many or a size class.

j_call: TRBJ1-1; clone_size: NA; d_call: TRBD1; v_call: TRBV7-2; cdr3_length: 16; cdr3_aa: CASSLGRQGGNTEAFF; cdr3_nt: TGTGCCAGCAGCTTAGGCCGACAGGGGGGGAACACTGAAGCTTTCTTT
j_call: TRBJ1-2; clone_size: many; d_call: NA; v_call: TRBV2; cdr3_length: 14; cdr3_aa: CASSETDRIYGYTF; cdr3_nt: TGTGCCAGCAGTGAAACCGACAGGATCTATGGCTACACCTTC
j_call: TRBJ2-5; clone_size: NA; d_call: NA; v_call: TRBV28; cdr3_length: 16; cdr3_aa: CASSLIAGKVQETQYF; cdr3_nt: TGTGCCAGCAGTTTAATCGCAGGGAAAGTCCAAGAGACCCAGTACTTC
j_call: TRBJ1-4; clone_size: NA; d_call: TRBD1; v_call: TRBV7-9; cdr3_length: 14; cdr3_aa: CASSDRGYNEKLFF; cdr3_nt: TGTGCCAGCAGCGACAGGGGATATAATGAAAAACTGTTTTTT
j_call: TRBJ2-3; clone_size: NA; d_call: TRBD1; v_call: TRBV11-3; cdr3_length: 17; cdr3_aa: CASSLDRGTGGTDTQYF; cdr3_nt: TGTGCCAGCAGCTTAGATCGAGGGACAGGGGGTACAGATACGCAGTATTTT
j_call: TRBJ2-3; clone_size: NA; d_call: TRBD2; v_call: TRBV29-1; cdr3_length: 17; cdr3_aa: CSVGGSASGGKTDTQYF; cdr3_nt: TGCAGCGTTGGGGGTTCGGCTAGCGGGGGAAAAACAGATACGCAGTATTTT
j_call: TRBJ2-6; clone_size: NA; d_call: NA; v_call: TRBV7-2; cdr3_length: 19; cdr3_aa: CASSPRVGGASSGANVLTF; cdr3_nt: TGTGCCAGCAGCCCCCGGGTGGGGGGGGCCTCCTCTGGGGCCAACGTCCTGACTTTC
j_call: TRBJ2-3; clone_size: NA; d_call: TRBD2; v_call: TRBV4-2; cdr3_length: 16; cdr3_aa: CASSLNSGGAADTQYF; cdr3_nt: TGTGCCAGCAGTCTAAATAGCGGGGGGGCCGCAGATACGCAGTATTTT
j_call: TRBJ2-3; clone_size: NA; d_call: TRBD1; v_call: TRBV27; cdr3_length: 15; cdr3_aa: CASSFEGQGADTQYF; cdr3_nt: TGTGCCAGCAGTTTCGAAGGGCAGGGGGCAGATACGCAGTATTTT
j_call: TRBJ1-6; clone_size: NA; d_call: TRBD1; v_call: TRBV9; cdr3_length: 15; cdr3_aa: CASSATGTGASPLHF; cdr3_nt: TGTGCCAGCAGCGCTACCGGGACAGGGGCTTCACCCCTCCACTTT
j_call: TRBJ1-5; clone_size: NA; d_call: NA; v_call: TRBV7-9; cdr3_length: 12; cdr3_aa: CASSPQGQPQHF; cdr3_nt: TGTGCCAGCAGCCCCCAGGGGCAGCCCCAGCATTTT
j_call: TRBJ1-2; clone_size: NA; d_call: TRBD1; v_call: TRBV6-1; cdr3_length: 14; cdr3_aa: CASTQGASDYGYTF; cdr3_nt: TGTGCCAGCACGCAGGGGGCCTCAGACTATGGCTACACCTTC
j_call: TRBJ2-2; clone_size: NA; d_call: TRBD1; v_call: TRBV5-1; cdr3_length: 16; cdr3_aa: CASSSSGTGGTGELFF; cdr3_nt: TGCGCCAGCAGCTCGTCCGGGACAGGAGGAACCGGGGAGCTGTTTTTT
j_call: TRBJ2-5; clone_size: NA; d_call: NA; v_call: TRBV21-1; cdr3_length: 15; cdr3_aa: CASSLRTSGGKTQYF; cdr3_nt: TGTGCCAGCAGCCTCAGGACTAGCGGGGGGAAGACCCAGTACTTC
j_call: TRBJ1-3; clone_size: NA; d_call: NA; v_call: TRBV27; cdr3_length: 13; cdr3_aa: CASRQAPSAAIYF; cdr3_nt: TGTGCCAGCCGACAGGCTCCTTCGGCTGCCATATATTTT
j_call: TRBJ2-3; clone_size: NA; d_call: TRBD2; v_call: TRBV6-1; cdr3_length: 14; cdr3_aa: CASKSTSGDPPQYF; cdr3_nt: TGTGCCAGCAAGTCGACTAGCGGGGACCCCCCGCAGTATTTT
j_call: TRBJ1-6; clone_size: NA; d_call: TRBD1; v_call: TRBV11-2; cdr3_length: 15; cdr3_aa: CASSLDTGGISPLHF; cdr3_nt: TGTGCCAGCAGCTTAGACACAGGGGGGATTTCACCCCTCCACTTT
j_call: TRBJ2-1; clone_size: NA; d_call: NA; v_call: TRBV10-3; cdr3_length: 13; cdr3_aa: CAISDRGSNEQFF; cdr3_nt: TGTGCCATCAGCGATAGGGGGTCCAATGAGCAGTTCTTC
j_call: TRBJ1-5; clone_size: NA; d_call: NA; v_call: TRBV2; cdr3_length: 14; cdr3_aa: CASSAFNSNQPQHF; cdr3_nt: TGTGCCAGCAGTGCCTTTAATAGCAATCAGCCCCAGCATTTT
j_call: TRBJ2-2; clone_size: NA; d_call: NA; v_call: TRBV19; cdr3_length: 15; cdr3_aa: CASSISGGGAGELFF; cdr3_nt: TGTGCCAGTAGTATATCGGGGGGCGGCGCCGGGGAGCTGTTTTTT
j_call: TRBJ1-6; clone_size: NA; d_call: NA; v_call: TRBV4-2; cdr3_length: 17; cdr3_aa: CASSQDREIIYNSPLHF; cdr3_nt: TGTGCCAGCAGCCAAGATAGAGAGATTATCTATAATTCACCCCTCCACTTT
j_call: TRBJ2-1; clone_size: NA; d_call: TRBD1; v_call: TRBV15; cdr3_length: 13; cdr3_aa: CATSSGQASRKFF; cdr3_nt: TGTGCCACCAGTTCTGGACAGGCGTCAAGAAAGTTCTTC
j_call: TRBJ2-1; clone_size: NA; d_call: TRBD2; v_call: TRBV7-9; cdr3_length: 16; cdr3_aa: CASSTPGLAGGREQFF; cdr3_nt: TGTGCCAGCAGTACCCCGGGACTAGCGGGGGGGCGTGAGCAGTTCTTC
j_call: TRBJ1-1; clone_size: once; d_call: TRBD1; v_call: TRBV7-2; cdr3_length: 15; cdr3_aa: CASSSSDRKGTEAFF; cdr3_nt: TGTGCCAGCAGCTCCTCGGACAGGAAGGGCACTGAAGCTTTCTTT
j_call: TRBJ2-5; clone_size: NA; d_call: TRBD2; v_call: TRBV27; cdr3_length: 16; cdr3_aa: CASSSTSGGAEETQYF; cdr3_nt: TGTGCCAGCAGTTCCACTAGCGGGGGGGCCGAAGAGACCCAGTACTTC
j_call: TRBJ1-5; clone_size: NA; d_call: NA; v_call: TRBV9; cdr3_length: 14; cdr3_aa: CASSVDREFQPQHF; cdr3_nt: TGTGCCAGCAGCGTAGACAGGGAGTTTCAGCCCCAGCATTTT
j_call: TRBJ2-5; clone_size: NA; d_call: TRBD1; v_call: TRBV19; cdr3_length: 13; cdr3_aa: CASSPRQGETQYF; cdr3_nt: TGTGCCAGTAGTCCAAGACAGGGGGAGACCCAGTACTTC